One sample yielded the 31 T cell receptor beta chains listed below, sequenced in a study of blood T cell repertoires in COVID-19. Sequencing was performed with immunoSEQ multiplex PCR; in TCRdb, only in-frame clones are kept and a portion is missing. Of more than 85,000 clones listed, more than 65% are singletons. The sample consisted of peripheral blood. The receptors were sampled from a woman at least 80 years old with active or convalescent COVID-19.

The chain has TRBV7-2 and TRBJ1-2; D perhaps matches TRBD1 (5 bases). V was cut by 2 bases and J by 2 bases, with 21 bases left in between. CDR1 and CDR2 (germline): SGHTA, FQGNSA. The CDR3 contains 18 residues. The CDR3 protein is CASSLRPRNKGLNYGYTF. The DNA for the CDR3 is TGTGCCAGCAGCTTAAGGCCGAGGAACAAGGGGTTGAACTATGGCTACACCTTC.

The chain joins TRBV19 to TRBJ2-7; D might be TRBD2 (6 bases). The CDR3 runs 14 residues. In germline, CDR1 is LNHDA, CDR2 SQIVND (reference sequence). V dropped 6 bases and J dropped 5 bases, with 17 bases sitting between them. CDR3 in DNA: TGTGCCAGTAGGCCCCCGGGAGCTCTCGACGAGCAGTACTTC. Residues: CASRPPGALDEQYF.

The rearrangement uses TRBV29-1 and TRBJ2-7; D possibly corresponds to TRBD2 (5 bases). Trimming took off 7 bases at V and 1 base at J, with 17 bases between the two ends. The V gene's germline CDR1 is SQVTM and CDR2 ANQGSEA. CDR3 length: 14 amino acids. CDR3 in DNA: TGCAGCGCATTAAACCTCCGGGATTCCTACGAGCAGTACTTC. It yields the protein CSALNLRDSYEQYF.

The V and J genes are TRBV3-1 (or the pseudogene TRBV3-2) and TRBJ2-1; TRBD1 is a possible D gene (6 bases). The CDR3 is 11 residues long. Trimming pared 4 bases from V and 16 bases from J, leaving 14 bases between. Germline CDR1 LGHDT, CDR2 YNNKEL (reference sequence). The CDR3 reads CASSPGRGRFF. CDR3 DNA sequence: TGTGCCAGCAGCCCGGGCAGGGGACGATTCTTC.

This sequence joins TRBV27 and TRBJ1-2; tentative D call: TRBD1 (6 bases). Per the germline V gene, CDR1 is MNHEY and CDR2 is SMNVEV (reference sequence). V was shortened by 5 bases and J by 5 bases, with 18 bases between the two germline ends. The CDR3 is made up of 15 amino acids. CDR3 coding DNA: TGTGCCAGCAGTCCGGCGACAGGTCGGTGGTATGGCTACACCTTC. This codes for CASSPATGRWYGYTF.

The genes are TRBV2 and TRBJ2-3, with a weak D call TRBD2 (5 bases). The CDR3 totals 15 residues. Trimming pared 2 bases from V and 4 bases from J, leaving 13 bases between. In germline, CDR1 is SNHLY, CDR2 FYNNEI. In DNA, the CDR3 is TGTGCCAGCAGTGAATTGCAAGTGGACTCAGATACGCAGTATTTT. This codes for CASSELQVDSDTQYF. Together with reference TRBV2 and TRBJ2-3, the CDR3 gives the full variable domain: EPEVTQTPSHQVTQMGQEVILRCVPISNHLYFYWYRQILGQKVEFLVSFYNNEISEKSEIFDDQFSVERPDGSNFTLKIRSTKLEDSAMYFCASSELQVDSDTQYFGPGTRLTVL.

This clone was picked up one time. The V call is TRBV27, the J call TRBJ2-1, with 9 bases aligning to TRBD2. Germline values: CDR1 MNHEY, CDR2 SMNVEV (reference sequence). V was pared by 6 bases and J by 5 bases, with 5 bases of the junction left unmatched. The CDR3 is 14 amino acids. CDR3 in DNA: TGTGCCAGCAGCGGGACTAGCTACAACAATGAGCAGTTCTTC. Translating gives CASSGTSYNNEQFF.

The chain carries TRBV3-1 (or the pseudogene TRBV3-2) and TRBJ2-1, with D possibly being TRBD1 (6 bases). Germline lookup yields CDR1 LGHDT and CDR2 YNNKEL (reference sequence). The length of the CDR3 is 13 residues. With 8 bases removed from V and 10 bases from J, the gap between germline ends came to 18 bases. The CDR3 sequence is CASLRDNGEEQFF. Here the CDR3 DNA reads TGTGCCAGCCTCCGGGACAATGGGGAGGAGCAGTTCTTC.

The CDR3 DNA reads TGTGCCAGCAGCTCGTTGGACAGGACATCGGACACTGAAGCTTTCTTT. It encodes CASSSLDRTSDTEAFF. This rearrangement joins TRBV5-6 to TRBJ1-1, with TRBD1 identical over 7 bases. Germline CDR1 is SGHDT and CDR2 is YYEEEE. V shed 3 bases and J 3 bases; nucleotides not matched to a gene: 11. CDR3 length: 16 amino acids.

The chain carries TRBV18 and TRBJ1-5; a weak D match, TRBD1 (6 bases). CDR3 length: 13 residues. CDR1 is KGHSH and CDR2 is LQKENI in the germline V gene. With 3 bases removed from V and 4 bases from J, the gap between germline ends came to 7 bases. In nucleotides, the CDR3 is TGTGCCAGCTCACCGGGACATAATCAGCCCCAGCATTTT. Protein sequence: CASSPGHNQPQHF.

The J gene is TRBJ2-5, the V gene TRBV12-3 or TRBV12-4, with D hard to call. V lost 2 bases to trimming and J lost 5 bases, with 6 bases between them. The CDR3 loop spans 12 amino acids. CDR3 DNA sequence: TGTGCCAGCAGTTTATTCGGGGAGACCCAGTACTTC. The encoded protein is CASSLFGETQYF.

This sequence joins TRBV6-5 and TRBJ2-7, with D tentatively TRBD2 (5 bases). V was clipped by 0 bases and J by 10 bases, with 10 bases between them. Looked up from germline, CDR1 is MNHEY and CDR2 is SVGAGI. The CDR3 is 12 residues long. The CDR3 coding sequence is TGTGCCAGCAGTTACTCGCCGGGATTTCAGTACTTC. Translation: CASSYSPGFQYF.

The gene calls are TRBV5-4 and TRBJ2-2; 10 bases match TRBD2. Germline values: CDR1 SGHNT, CDR2 YYREEE (reference sequence). This CDR3 has 15 amino acids. V trimming: 4 bases; J trimming: 7 bases; junction bases outside the gene matches: 7. The CDR3 loop is CASSPPSGRDGELFF. The CDR3 DNA reads TGTGCCAGCAGCCCCCCTAGCGGGAGAGACGGGGAGCTGTTTTTT.

The V gene is TRBV2, the J gene TRBJ1-1; 8 bases line up with TRBD1. V gave up 6 bases and J gave up 8 bases; unmatched junction bases: 2. Germline V gene sequence: CDR1 SNHLY, CDR2 FYNNEI. The CDR3 is made up of 11 amino acids. In DNA, the CDR3 is TGTGCCAGCAGCAGGACAGGGGAAGCTTTCTTT. Translated: CASSRTGEAFF.

V gene TRBV7-8 combines with J gene TRBJ1-4; 9 bases agree with TRBD1. The CDR3 contains 15 residues. The junction had 6 bases not matched to a gene; V was cut back by 4 bases and J by 6 bases. Germline V gene lookup returns CDR1 SGHVS and CDR2 FQNEAQ. The CDR3 spells CASSSGTGFDEKLFF. CDR3 in DNA: TGTGCCAGCAGCTCCGGGACAGGGTTTGATGAAAAACTGTTTTTT. The full variable domain, in which reference TRBV7-8 and TRBJ1-4 provide the parts outside the CDR3, is GAGVSQSPRYKVAKRGQDVALRCDPISGHVSLFWYQQALGQGPEFLTYFQNEAQLDKSGLPSDRFFAERPEGSVSTLKIQRTQQEDSAVYLCASSSGTGFDEKLFFGSGTQLSVL.

The CDR3 DNA follows: TGCGCCAGCAGCCAGGCCGGGACATCTTACTACGAGCAGTACTTC. It encodes CASSQAGTSYYEQYF. This rearrangement joins TRBV4-1 to TRBJ2-7; D possibly corresponds to TRBD1 (6 bases). V was cut by 3 bases and J by 3 bases, with 15 bases left in between. Per germline, CDR1 MGHRA and CDR2 YSYEKL. CDR3 length: 15 amino acids.

The chain links TRBV30 to TRBJ2-7; D uncertain. The V gene's germline CDR1 is GTSNPN and CDR2 SVGIG (reference sequence). This CDR3 is 14 amino acids long. Trimming pared 5 bases from V and 2 bases from J, leaving 16 bases between. CDR3 DNA sequence: TGTGCCTGGTCTGGCCAGGCCGGCACCTACGAGCAGTACTTC. This sequence encodes CAWSGQAGTYEQYF.

The CDR3 nucleotides read TGTGCCAGCAGCAGTGGACAGGGTCACACCGGGGAGCTGTTTTTT. It encodes CASSSGQGHTGELFF. This chain connects TRBV5-4 to TRBJ2-2, with 8 bases lining up with TRBD1. V trimming: 4 bases; J trimming: 3 bases; junction bases outside the gene matches: 5. This CDR3 contains 15 residues. Germline-derived CDR1 and CDR2 are SGHNT and YYREEE (reference sequence).

The V gene is TRBV7-6, the J gene TRBJ2-2; perhaps TRBD2 as D (6 bases). Trimming pared 1 base from V and 4 bases from J, leaving 13 bases between. Germline CDR1 and CDR2: SGHVS and FNYEAQ. The CDR3 totals 16 residues. The CDR3 region is CASSLEGEERTGELFF. The CDR3 nucleotides are TGTGCCAGCAGCTTAGAAGGGGAGGAGCGCACCGGGGAGCTGTTTTTT.

This chain uses TRBV5-1 with TRBJ2-2; 10 bases map to TRBD2. Trimming cost V 0 bases and J 4 bases; bases outside gene matches: 0. CDR1 and CDR2 from the germline V gene are SGHRS and YFSETQ. This CDR3 is built from 15 residues. In DNA, the CDR3 is TGCGCCAGCAGCTTGGGACTAGCGGGCACCGGGGAGCTGTTTTTT. It specifies CASSLGLAGTGELFF.

This clone has just a few counts. V usage is TRBV5-4 and J usage is TRBJ2-3; TRBD1 might be the D (5 bases). Trimming took off 3 bases at V and 9 bases at J, with 20 bases between the two ends. Germline V gene sequence: CDR1 SGHNT, CDR2 YYREEE (reference sequence). The CDR3 length is 15 residues. The CDR3: CASSSSAIGVSTQYF. The CDR3 DNA sequence: TGTGCCAGCAGCTCCTCGGCCATAGGGGTCAGCACGCAGTATTTT.

The genes are TRBV9 and TRBJ2-2, with D perhaps matching TRBD2 (6 bases). Germline CDR1 SGDLS, CDR2 YYNGEE. V dropped 3 bases and J dropped 5 bases, with 23 bases sitting between them. CDR3 length equals 18 residues. In DNA, the CDR3 is TGTGCCAGCAGCGGCGGCGCCACTAGCCCGGGTGGGACCGGGGAGCTGTTTTTT. Translating it yields CASSGGATSPGGTGELFF.

The rearrangement joins TRBV28 to TRBJ2-2; TRBD2 might be the D (7 bases). Per germline, CDR1 MDHEN and CDR2 SYDVKM. This CDR3 comprises 15 residues. Trimming took 5 bases from V and 4 from J, leaving 14 bases between them. The CDR3 DNA follows: TGTGCCAGCAGTGGGGGAGGGACAACCACCGGGGAGCTGTTTTTT. Amino acids: CASSGGGTTTGELFF.

The chain is built from TRBV6-6 and TRBJ2-7; D is perhaps TRBD1 (5 bases). Trimming took 4 bases from V and 3 from J, leaving 13 bases between them. This CDR3 is built from 14 residues. CDR1 is MNHNY and CDR2 is SVGAGI in the germline V gene (reference sequence). The DNA of the CDR3 is TGTGCCAGCAGTTTCGACAGCCTTATCTACGAGCAGTACTTC. Protein sequence: CASSFDSLIYEQYF.

The V gene is TRBV9, the J gene TRBJ1-6; possibly TRBD1 for D (6 bases). With 6 bases removed from V and 8 bases from J, the gap between germline ends came to 9 bases. The CDR3 is 12 residues long. The V gene's germline CDR1 is SGDLS and CDR2 YYNGEE. CDR3 in DNA: TGTGCCAGCAACAGGGCTGATTCACCCCTCCACTTT. Translated, it gives CASNRADSPLHF.

This clone has a handful of counts. This sequence joins TRBV5-1 and TRBJ1-4; 7 nucleotides line up with TRBD1. Looked up from germline, CDR1 is SGHRS and CDR2 is YFSETQ. CDR3 length equals 15 residues. The V gene end was trimmed by 1 base and the J gene end by 1 base; junction bases not matched to a gene: 1. This CDR3 reads CASSLPGGTNEKLFF. Written as DNA, the CDR3 is TGCGCCAGCAGCTTGCCAGGGGGAACTAATGAAAAACTGTTTTTT.

This chain joins TRBV5-1 and TRBJ2-5; D is undetermined. Germline V gene data show CDR1 as SGHRS and CDR2 as YFSETQ. The CDR3 loop spans 15 amino acids. The germline V and J ends were trimmed by 7 bases and 0 bases, with 16 bases remaining between them. The CDR3 spells CASSSFSSHQETQYF. In DNA, the CDR3 is TGCGCCAGCTCATCCTTTAGTTCCCACCAAGAGACCCAGTACTTC.

The chain couples TRBV27 to TRBJ2-5; tentatively, D is TRBD2 (6 bases). V lost 4 bases and J 2 bases, leaving 17 bases between the germline ends. The CDR3 covers 16 residues. Germline CDR1 reads MNHEY; CDR2 reads SMNVEV (reference sequence). For the CDR3, the DNA is TGTGCCAGCAGTTCCCCGATGACTGGGGGGCAAGAGACCCAGTACTTC. It is translated as CASSSPMTGGQETQYF.

As concerns this clone: Mismatch with germline at one junction end may stem from a read error. Additional DNA sequences in this sample encode the identical CDR3. The rearrangement uses TRBV5-1 and TRBJ2-7; D is possibly TRBD2 (5 bases). The CDR3 length is 15 residues. Germline V lookup: CDR1 SGHRS, CDR2 YFSETQ. The CDR3 loop reads CASRAGQEVGYEQYF. CDR3 bases: TGCGCCAGCAGGGCCGGGCAGGAGGTCGGTTACGAGCAGTATTTC.

The chain uses TRBV18 and TRBJ2-7; 8 positions agree with TRBD1. V dropped 5 bases and J dropped 5; count of bases not matched to a gene: 2. CDR1 and CDR2 from the germline V gene are KGHSH and LQKENI. The CDR3 covers 12 residues. The CDR3 reads CASSSDRDEQYF. Here the CDR3 DNA reads TGTGCCAGCTCATCGGACAGGGACGAGCAGTACTTC.

The CDR3 bases are TGTGCCAGCAGCCACGGGACTAGTGGAGTCGAGCAGTTCTTC. Translating gives CASSHGTSGVEQFF. The chain is built from TRBV4-2 and TRBJ2-1; TRBD2 matches at 8 bases. This CDR3 has 14 amino acids. The V and J ends lost 3 bases and 10 bases, in that order; junction bases with no gene match: 8. The germline CDR1 and CDR2 sequences are LGHNA and YNFKEQ.